This record covers a single T cell receptor beta chain. In the authors' methods: Reference gene primer amplification gave nucleated cell count estimates. Profiled with immunoSEQ multiplex PCR; TCRdb holds only in-frame clones, not every one. The V and J calls and the clone size are those of that table, but D and trimming were determined from the DNA. The repertoire holds 350,000 to 500,000 clones, with around 90% as singletons. The CDR3 totals 15 residues. Germline loops: CDR1 LGHDT, CDR2 YNNKEL (reference sequence). J gave up 9 bases and V 0 bases, and 6 bases lay outside the gene matches. The data were obtained in a study of blood T cell repertoires in COVID-19.

The material sequenced was peripheral blood. The rearrangement uses TRBV3-1 (or the pseudogene TRBV3-2) and TRBJ2-1; 9 bases fit TRBD2. This clonotype originated in a man aged 18 to 30 with COVID-19, enrolled during active disease. CDR3 sequence: CASSQEGLAGGEQFF. The CDR3 DNA follows: TGTGCCAGCAGCCAAGAGGGACTAGCCGGGGGTGAGCAGTTCTTC.